The clone carrying this T cell receptor (beta chain) was picked up a small number of times. This sample is drawn from a study of T cell repertoires in aging, cancer and after chemotherapy. Amplification of TCR beta used genomic DNA extracted from peripheral blood. A mixed TRB-A/B primer pool amplified rearranged TRB by multiplex touch-down PCR. TCRdb itself ran the multiplex PCR reads through MiXCR, one entry per CDR3 protein. The data contain 10,000 to 15,000 distinct CDR3 sequences, roughly a quarter of them singletons. The V and J ends lost 4 bases and 4 bases, in that order; junction bases with no gene match: 8. This CDR3 spans 15 amino acids. Germline V gives CDR1 SGHRS, CDR2 YFSETQ.

This sequence was found in a human donor with a blood cancer. Source material: blood. V and J are TRBV5-1 and TRBJ2-3, with 8 bases matching TRBD2. CDR3 amino acids: CASSPIAGPADTQYF. The DNA of the CDR3 is TGCGCCAGCAGCCCAATAGCGGGACCGGCAGATACGCAGTATTTT. Looking up the rest from reference TRBV5-1 and TRBJ2-3 gives the full variable domain: KAGVTQTPRYLIKTRGQQVTLSCSPISGHRSVSWYQQTPGQGLQFLFEYFSETQRNKGNFPGRFSGRQFSNSRSEMNVSTLELGDSALYLCASSPIAGPADTQYFGPGTRLTVL.